Described below is a single T cell receptor (beta chain) sequence and its context. Its cognate antigen is unknown. V was pared by 0 bases and J by 14 bases, with 7 bases of the junction left unmatched. Germline V gene lookup returns CDR1 MNHEY and CDR2 SVGAGI. The CDR3 is 13 residues long. TCRdb reanalysed the reads using MiXCR and keeps one entry per CDR3 protein. The repertoire holds 150,000 or so distinct CDR3 sequences, with roughly 21% as singletons. The data were taken from a study of T cell repertoires in cytomegalovirus infection. Study background: CMV epitopes used comprised recently identified HLA-C-restricted ones and well-studied HLA-B-restricted ones. CMV infection plus the matching HLA type was flagged by public TCR beta signatures. Study conclusions and caveats: Cumulative public TCR beta family frequency identified carriers of CMV plus the relevant HLA. CMV-specific HLA-C-restricted TCR beta clonotypes dominated the ex vivo response.

This sequence originates from a human donor in good health (CMV status not recorded). Some clones in this sample may be carry-over from other donors' samples. Material: CD8+ T cells from cultured PBMCs, obtained from culture after CMV antigen stimulation. The chain carries TRBV6-5 and TRBJ2-3, with 8 bases lining up with TRBD2. The CDR3 nucleotides read TGTGCCAGCAGTTACTCCCCAGCGGGGGCCCGGTATTTT. Translating it yields CASSYSPAGARYF.